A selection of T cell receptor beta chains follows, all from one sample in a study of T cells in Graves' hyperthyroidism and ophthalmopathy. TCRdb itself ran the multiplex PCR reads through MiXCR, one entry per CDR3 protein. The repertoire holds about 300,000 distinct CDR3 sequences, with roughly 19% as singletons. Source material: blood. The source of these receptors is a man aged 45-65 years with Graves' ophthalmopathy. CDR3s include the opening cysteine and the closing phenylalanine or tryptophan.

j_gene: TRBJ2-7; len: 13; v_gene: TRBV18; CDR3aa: CASSPPVGGEQYF
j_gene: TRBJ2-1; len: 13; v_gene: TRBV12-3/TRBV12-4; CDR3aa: CASSLLPYNEQFF
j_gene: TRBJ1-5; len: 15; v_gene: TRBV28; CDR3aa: CASSLGTGGYQPQHF
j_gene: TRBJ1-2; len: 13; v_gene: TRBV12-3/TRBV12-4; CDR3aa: CASNLRGGNGYTF
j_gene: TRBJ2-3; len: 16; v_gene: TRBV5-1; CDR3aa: CACSLEPGSSTDTQYF
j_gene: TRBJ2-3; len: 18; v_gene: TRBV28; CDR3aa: CASSLRGQFFSNTDTQYF
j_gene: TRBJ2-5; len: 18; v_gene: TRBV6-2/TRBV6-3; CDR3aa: CASSYSRTSGRPGETQYF
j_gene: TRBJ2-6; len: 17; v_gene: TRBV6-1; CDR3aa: CASSNRGPRSGANVLTF
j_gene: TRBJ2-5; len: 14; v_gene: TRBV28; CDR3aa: CASSFAGTQETQYF
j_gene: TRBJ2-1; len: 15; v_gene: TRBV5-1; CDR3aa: CASSPLGSGYNEQFF
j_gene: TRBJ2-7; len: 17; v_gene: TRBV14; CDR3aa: CASSQVDQGIFPYEQYF
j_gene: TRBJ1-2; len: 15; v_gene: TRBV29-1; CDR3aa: CSVDTPPTANYGYTF
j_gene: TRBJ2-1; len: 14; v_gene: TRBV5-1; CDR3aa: CASSEGGSKYEQFF
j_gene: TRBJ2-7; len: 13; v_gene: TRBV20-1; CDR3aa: CSPSDRVGYEQYF
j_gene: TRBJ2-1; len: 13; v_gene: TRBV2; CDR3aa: CASISSSYNEQSF
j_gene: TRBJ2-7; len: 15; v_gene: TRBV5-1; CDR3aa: CASSLAGAEAHEQYF
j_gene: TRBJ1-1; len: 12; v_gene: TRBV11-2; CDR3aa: CASSLIGTEAFF
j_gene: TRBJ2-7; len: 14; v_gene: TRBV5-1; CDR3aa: CASSLSGSSYEQYF
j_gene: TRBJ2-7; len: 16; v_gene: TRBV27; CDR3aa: CASSLSQRELAYEQYF
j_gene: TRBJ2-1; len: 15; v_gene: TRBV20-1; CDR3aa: CSAPPAGGHYNEQFF
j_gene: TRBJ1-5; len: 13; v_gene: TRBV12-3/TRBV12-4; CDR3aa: CASSRQGGEPQHF
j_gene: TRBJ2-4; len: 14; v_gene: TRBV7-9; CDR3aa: CASSWEGAKNIQYF
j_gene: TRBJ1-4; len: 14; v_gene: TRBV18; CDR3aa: CASSATATNEKLFF
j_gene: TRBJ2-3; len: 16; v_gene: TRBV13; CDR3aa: CASSSGGQGVTDTQYF
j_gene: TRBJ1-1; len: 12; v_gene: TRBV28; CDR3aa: CASSLFGTEAFF
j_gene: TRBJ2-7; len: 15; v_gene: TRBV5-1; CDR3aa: CASSSSSGNLYEQYF
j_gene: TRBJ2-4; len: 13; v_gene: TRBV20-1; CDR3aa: CSASPSGKNIQYF
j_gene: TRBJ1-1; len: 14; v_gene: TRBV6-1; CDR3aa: CASSEHRSNTEAFF
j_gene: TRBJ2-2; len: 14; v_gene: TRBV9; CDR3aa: CASNLMGDGGELFF
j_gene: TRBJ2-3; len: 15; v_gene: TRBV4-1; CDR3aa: CASSQTVSSTDTQYF
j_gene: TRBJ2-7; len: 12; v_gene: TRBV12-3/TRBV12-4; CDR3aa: CASSLDGAEQYF
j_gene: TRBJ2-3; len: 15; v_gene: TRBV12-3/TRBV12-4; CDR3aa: CASTNMGQGTDTQYF
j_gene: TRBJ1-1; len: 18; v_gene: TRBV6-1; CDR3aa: CASSTPPGQGKRGTEAFF
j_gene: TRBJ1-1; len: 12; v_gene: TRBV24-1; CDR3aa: CATSDPDTEAFF
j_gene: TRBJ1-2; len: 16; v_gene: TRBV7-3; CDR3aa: CASSLGGTQRLHGHTF